The source of this T cell receptor beta chain is a study of beta chain features in type 1 diabetes (dated by TCRdb to 2017 to 2018). The study in broad terms: Mean age, gender distribution, total cell number and subset yield did not differ between patients and healthy donors. A total of approximately 100,000,000 sorted cells were examined across all samples, and the number of cells per subset was strongly correlated with RNA yield. In the study, TCRB repertoires of sorted circulating CD4+ T cell subsets from recently diagnosed type 1 diabetes patients were compared with those of matched healthy donors. Regulatory and stem cell-like memory subsets were isolated from only 8 patients and roughly eight healthy donors, whereas naive and central memory subsets came from all 30 or so donors. Study-level results and caveats: Only small numbers of individuals were included in the HLA sub-analyses, which left unresolved whether HLA type had any influence on TCRB rearrangement. Because cDNA rather than genomic DNA was sequenced, highly expressing activated cells could have been over-represented, although no difference in activation and CD3 levels was found between groups. Naive, central memory and regulatory TCRB repertoires appeared to be more alike among patients than among healthy donors. Shorter templates might be favored by PCR, yet because patient and control samples were amplified and corrected together, any such skew would affect both groups equally. At VDJ recombination sites, patients with type 1 diabetes made fewer insertions and deleted more nucleotides, a pattern implying thymic rearrangement abnormalities. A moderate but significant shortening of TCRB CDR3 length was observed in type 1 diabetes patients in all four CD4+ subsets.

From each donor, a single peripheral blood sample of about 120 mL on average was drawn into heparinised tubes. A BD FACSAria II was used to sort naive, central memory, regulatory and stem cell-like memory CD4+ T cells with a panel that included CD45RO, CCR7, CD25, CD127, CD95 and CD27. Purity was above 95% for every sorted population. PBMCs were isolated immediately by Lymphoprep density gradient centrifugation and stained directly without culture. So that batch effects would be minimized, each experiment stained and sorted samples in pairs, pairing one healthy donor with one patient. Points on this clone: Its target antigen remains unknown. No per-base quality is available; no much larger clone lies one base away.

The entire isolated RNA was reverse transcribed using the High Capacity cDNA Reverse Transcription Kit, and thus expressed TCRB transcripts were sequenced. Stem cell-like memory T cell samples underwent survey-depth immunoSEQ sequencing, averaging about 910,000 total reads per sample. Sorted cells were lysed in RLT buffer and RNA was extracted with DNase-treated RNeasy Micro or Mini kits, depending on cell number. To prevent cross-contamination, each cell subset was processed individually, whereas patient and healthy donor samples were processed jointly. TCRB sequences were amplified from cDNA with the immunoSEQ multiplex PCR, producing 87-bp fragments spanning the CDR3 region. Amplicons were sequenced on the Illumina HiSeq platform. Under the source paper's analysis protocol: Synthetic template baselines were used to correct PCR bias computationally, reads within Hamming distance 2 were collapsed together, and singletons that could not be merged were discarded. Reads were aligned to IMGT to assign V, D and J genes, CDR3 length, and insertions or deletions at six rearrangement sites. Within each subset, clonotype counts were normalized to the number of sorted cells before true diversity and Gini coefficients were calculated with the tcR R package. The overlap coefficient, calculated on TCRB nucleotide sequences, was used to quantify repertoire sharing. TCRdb limited this immuneACCESS table to in-frame rearrangements with V and J called. A share of clones is missing; checked studies link under half to unresolved V genes, and the rest is unexplained. The V and J calls and clone size are taken from that table; D and trimming were inferred from the DNA. The sample data list 10,000 to 15,000 clones, and 35% to 55% of these were observed just once. Of the sample, around 0.97% is held by the ten largest clones.

From the germline V gene, CDR1 is SGHTA and CDR2 is FQGTGA. The CDR3 sequence holds 13 residues, the cysteine and phenylalanine included. Just the 39-base CDR3 DNA is kept, in frame starting at base 1. Source material: stem cell memory CD4+ T cells from blood. The sample's cell subset or site label, in plain terms: stem cell-like memory CD4+ T cells. The receptor comes from a young man in good health. The receptor chain draws on TRBV7-3 and TRBJ2-5, with 8 bases in between that match TRBD2. The better agreement between TRBJ2-7 and the DNA end casts doubt on the J call. The CDR3 reads CASIKTGGNEQYF. In nucleotides, the sequence is TGTGCCAGCATCAAAACGGGGGGGAACGAGCAGTACTTC.